Each of the 28 T cell receptor beta chains below was sequenced from the same sample in a study of blood T cell repertoires in COVID-19. Some clones are missing from TCRdb's copy, which holds only in-frame ones; the method was immunoSEQ multiplex PCR. The repertoire consists of roughly 160,000 clones, with around 74% occurring once and the leading ten covering around 8.1%. Sequenced sample: peripheral blood. These receptor sequences come from an older woman with COVID-19, enrolled during active disease.

V gene TRBV21-1 combines with J gene TRBJ2-5; the D call in the table, TRBD2, was not verified against the DNA. TRBV21-1 is an annotated pseudogene. The CDR3 has 19 residues. The CDR3 sequence is CANRGIGIAGGPGQETQYF. The CDR3 nucleotides are TGTGCCAACAGGGGGATAGGGATAGCGGGAGGGCCTGGCCAAGAGACCCAGTACTTC.

The chain is built from TRBV7-9 and TRBJ2-6; perhaps TRBD1 as D (6 bases). Trimming took 2 bases from V and 0 from J, leaving 17 bases between them. The CDR3 totals 19 residues. From germline, CDR1 is SEHNR and CDR2 FQNEAQ (reference sequence). This CDR3 reads CASSLYQGLGVSGANVLTF. The CDR3 nucleotides read TGTGCCAGCAGCTTATACCAGGGGTTGGGGGTCTCTGGGGCCAACGTCCTGACTTTC.

The V and J genes are TRBV7-8 and TRBJ1-2; TRBD1 aligns across 8 bases. CDR3 length: 15 residues. The ends lost 3 bases at V and 7 bases at J; junction bases unmatched: 10. Germline assignment: CDR1 SGHVS and CDR2 FQNEAQ. The CDR3 protein is CASSFAGGIGSGYTF. CDR3 nucleotide sequence: TGTGCCAGCAGCTTTGCAGGGGGCATCGGCTCTGGCTACACCTTC. The complete variable domain, with remaining parts taken from reference TRBV7-8 and TRBJ1-2, reads GAGVSQSPRYKVAKRGQDVALRCDPISGHVSLFWYQQALGQGPEFLTYFQNEAQLDKSGLPSDRFFAERPEGSVSTLKIQRTQQEDSAVYLCASSFAGGIGSGYTFGSGTRLTVV.

This sequence joins TRBV4-3 and TRBJ2-7; perhaps TRBD1 as D (5 bases). CDR1 is LGHNA and CDR2 is YSLEER in the germline V gene. This CDR3 region has 16 residues. Deletions cut 0 bases from V and 0 bases from J, with 12 bases between. The CDR3 region is CASSQDGATSSYEQYF. CDR3 sequence (DNA): TGCGCCAGCAGCCAAGATGGGGCTACCTCCTCCTACGAGCAGTACTTC.

This clone was counted once. The rearrangement uses TRBV7-6 and TRBJ2-3; 7 positions match TRBD1. The ends lost 5 bases at V and 2 bases at J; junction bases unmatched: 4. The length of the CDR3 is 14 residues. The germline V gene has CDR1 SGHVS and CDR2 FNYEAQ. Written as DNA, the CDR3 is TGTGCCAGCAGCCCCGGACAGGTCACAGATACGCAGTATTTT. This encodes CASSPGQVTDTQYF.

The chain has TRBV15 and TRBJ2-3; D not resolved. The CDR3 covers 16 residues. Germline V gives CDR1 LNHNV, CDR2 YYDKDF (reference sequence). V dropped 6 bases and J dropped 8 bases, with 24 bases sitting between them. CDR3 region: CATSREARSPLTTQYF. The CDR3 region has the DNA TGTGCCACCAGTCGAGAGGCGCGGAGCCCACTTACTACGCAGTATTTT. The whole variable domain, remainder taken from reference TRBV15 and TRBJ2-3, is DAMVIQNPRYQVTQFGKPVTLSCSQTLNHNVMYWYQQKSSQAPKLLFHYYDKDFNNEADTPDNFQSRRPNTSFCFLDIRSPGLGDTAMYLCATSREARSPLTTQYFGPGTRLTVL.

V is TRBV12-3 or TRBV12-4 and J is TRBJ1-2, with 10 bases aligning to TRBD1. The junction had 5 bases not matched to a gene; V was cut back by 5 bases and J by 8 bases. The CDR3 runs 13 residues. The CDR3 DNA follows: TGTGCCAGCAGTAACCGGGACAGGGGAGGCTACACCTTC. Translation gives CASSNRDRGGYTF.

This clone was seen more than once but under ten times. The genes are TRBV6-5 and TRBJ1-5, with D possibly being TRBD1 (5 bases). The CDR3 length is 16 residues. The V gene's germline CDR1 is MNHEY and CDR2 SVGAGI. Between the trimmed V and J ends, which lost 2 bases and 3 bases, there was a span of 14 bases. The CDR3 reads CASSYAAGTTNQPQHF. The CDR3 DNA reads as TGTGCCAGCAGTTACGCGGCAGGGACTACCAATCAGCCCCAGCATTTT.

The chain combines TRBV5-5 with TRBJ1-2, with D hard to call. Germline CDR1 is SGHKS and CDR2 is YYEKEE (reference sequence). Between the trimmed V and J ends, which lost 5 bases and 7 bases, there was a span of 18 bases. The length of the CDR3 is 14 residues. Here the CDR3 reads CASRRRDDSFGYTF. In nucleotides, the CDR3 is TGTGCCAGCAGACGCCGGGATGACTCCTTTGGCTACACCTTC.

The chain recombines TRBV10-2 with TRBJ1-1, with D perhaps TRBD1 (5 bases). Per the germline V gene, CDR1 is WSHSY and CDR2 is SAAADI. The CDR3 runs to 13 residues. V lost 2 bases to trimming and J lost 5 bases, with 9 bases between them. The CDR3 loop reads CASSEQGGTEAFF. CDR3 coding DNA: TGCGCCAGCAGTGAGCAGGGAGGGACTGAAGCTTTCTTT.

The V and J genes are TRBV7-9 and TRBJ2-1; unclear D gene. Per the germline V gene, CDR1 is SEHNR and CDR2 is FQNEAQ (reference sequence). The CDR3 has 15 amino acids. Trimming pared 4 bases from V and 4 bases from J, leaving 14 bases between. The CDR3 nucleotides read TGTGCCAGCAGCTCCGATGGCGGATCGTACAATGAGCAGTTCTTC. Translated, it gives CASSSDGGSYNEQFF. Full variable domain (remainder filled in from reference TRBV7-9 and TRBJ2-1): DTGVSQNPRHKITKRGQNVTFRCDPISEHNRLYWYRQTLGQGPEFLTYFQNEAQLEKSRLLSDRFSAERPKGSFSTLEIQRTEQGDSAMYLCASSSDGGSYNEQFFGPGTRLTVL.

The rearrangement joins TRBV9 to TRBJ1-1; D may be TRBD1 (5 bases). Germline V gene lookup returns CDR1 SGDLS and CDR2 YYNGEE. The CDR3 is made up of 18 amino acids. V lost 4 bases, J lost 1 base, and 23 bases lay in between. CDR3 nucleotide sequence: TGTGCCAGCAGCCCCCCCTCCCTTCAGGGCGGAGAGAACACTGAAGCTTTCTTT. Translated, it gives CASSPPSLQGGENTEAFF.

The V and J genes are TRBV5-6 and TRBJ1-3; D possibly corresponds to TRBD1 (5 bases). Germline V gives CDR1 SGHDT, CDR2 YYEEEE. V was clipped by 1 base and J by 1 base, with 15 bases between them. The CDR3 extends over 17 amino acids. The CDR3 region is CASSLNPQGHSGNTIYF. The CDR3 DNA reads TGTGCCAGCAGCTTGAATCCTCAGGGTCATTCTGGAAACACCATATATTTT.

V gene TRBV19 combines with J gene TRBJ1-1; 7 bases line up with TRBD1. Looked up from germline, CDR1 is LNHDA and CDR2 is SQIVND (reference sequence). V was clipped by 3 bases and J by 6 bases; unmatched bases: 7. The CDR3 sequence is 14 residues long. The CDR3 spells CASSIRGGGSEAFF. DNA of the CDR3: TGTGCCAGTAGTATTAGAGGGGGCGGCTCTGAAGCTTTCTTT.

The CDR3 bases are TGTGCCAGTAGTACTGACAGGGCTCAGCCCCAGCATTTT. Protein sequence: CASSTDRAQPQHF. V and J are TRBV19 and TRBJ1-5; 7 bases map to TRBD1. V was clipped by 4 bases and J by 6 bases; unmatched bases: 3. Germline values: CDR1 LNHDA, CDR2 SQIVND (reference sequence). The CDR3 sequence is 13 residues long.

This clone was picked up one time. This chain uses TRBV9 with TRBJ2-2; no clear D gene. V lost 0 bases to trimming and J lost 1 base, with 4 bases between them. CDR1 and CDR2 (germline): SGDLS, YYNGEE. The CDR3 is 14 residues long. The CDR3 bases are TGTGCCAGCAGCGTAGCATGGAACACCGGGGAGCTGTTTTTT. Translating it yields CASSVAWNTGELFF.

This clone was counted a few times. This chain uses TRBV5-6 with TRBJ1-5; 7 positions match TRBD1. Germline V gene data show CDR1 as SGHDT and CDR2 as YYEEEE. The CDR3 runs 15 residues. V lost 0 bases and J lost 3; bases outside the gene matches: 3. The CDR3 here is CASSLGQGDNQPQHF. CDR3 nucleotide sequence: TGTGCCAGCAGCTTGGGGCAGGGGGACAATCAGCCCCAGCATTTT.

V usage is TRBV11-3 and J usage is TRBJ2-2, with 10 positions matching TRBD1. V lost 7 bases, J lost 8 bases, and 19 bases stayed unmatched. The CDR3 has 18 residues. The germline gives CDR1 SGHNT, CDR2 YENEEA. The CDR3 loop is CASTSPPGQGCPTGELFF. The CDR3 DNA reads as TGTGCCAGCACCTCACCCCCGGGACAGGGGTGTCCGACGGGGGAGCTGTTTTTT.

This clone was recorded at least ten times. This sequence joins TRBV15 and TRBJ1-1, with a weak D call TRBD1 (6 bases). The CDR3 is made up of 14 amino acids. From germline, CDR1 is LNHNV and CDR2 YYDKDF (reference sequence). V dropped 0 bases and J dropped 5 bases, with 10 bases sitting between them. CDR3 protein: CATSRDSRGTEAFF. The CDR3 nucleotides read TGTGCCACCAGCAGAGATTCAAGGGGGACTGAAGCTTTCTTT.

This clone was recorded a few times. The chain recombines TRBV9 with TRBJ2-7, with a possible D match to TRBD1 (6 bases). V dropped 1 base and J dropped 4 bases, with 15 bases sitting between them. The germline CDR1 and CDR2 sequences are SGDLS and YYNGEE. This CDR3 comprises 15 residues. CDR3 bases: TGTGCCAGCAGCGTAAATTGGGGGCCAGCGTACGAGCAGTACTTC. Translated, it gives CASSVNWGPAYEQYF.

The chain is built from TRBV30 and TRBJ2-7, with TRBD1 matching 9 bases. The junction had 7 bases not matched to a gene; V was cut back by 2 bases and J by 5 bases. This CDR3 has 14 amino acids. In germline, CDR1 is GTSNPN, CDR2 SVGIG (reference sequence). The CDR3 region is CAWSLGTGIHEQYF. The CDR3 nucleotides read TGTGCCTGGAGTTTGGGGACAGGGATCCACGAGCAGTACTTC.

This clone was seen a few times. This chain connects TRBV5-1 to TRBJ2-2, with D unclear. This CDR3 spans 14 amino acids. Trimming stripped 4 bases from V and 5 bases from J, with 12 bases between. Germline CDR1 SGHRS, CDR2 YFSETQ. The DNA for the CDR3 is TGCGCCAGCAGCCTCCAGGATTTAACCGGGGAGCTGTTTTTT. This gives the protein CASSLQDLTGELFF.

The rearrangement joins TRBV29-1 to TRBJ1-2; 8 bases agree with TRBD1. Germline-derived CDR1 and CDR2 are SQVTM and ANQGSEA. Losses at the gene ends were 5 bases for V and 2 bases for J; bases not matched to a gene: 4. This CDR3 has 13 amino acids. CDR3 DNA sequence: TGCAGCGTTCCTGGACAGGGCAACTATGGCTACACCTTC. This sequence encodes CSVPGQGNYGYTF.

The V and J genes are TRBV6-2 or TRBV6-3 and TRBJ2-7; possible D gene TRBD1, 6 bases. The CDR3 loop spans 14 amino acids. The V end lost 4 bases, the J end lost 2 bases, and 12 bases lay between the germline ends. Germline V lookup: CDR1 MNHEY, CDR2 SVGEGT. The CDR3 is CASSLGAVPYEQYF. Written as DNA, the CDR3 is TGTGCCAGCAGTTTGGGGGCCGTTCCCTACGAGCAGTACTTC.

Only a few counts were recorded for this clone. The chain joins TRBV28 to TRBJ1-6; D call uncertain. CDR1 and CDR2 from the germline V gene are MDHEN and SYDVKM. This CDR3 is built from 14 residues. V lost 6 bases and J 9 bases, leaving 15 bases between the germline ends. The DNA of the CDR3 is TGTGCCAGCAGAGCAGAGGTTTCATCTTCACCCCTCCACTTT. Protein product: CASRAEVSSSPLHF. The complete variable domain, with remaining parts taken from reference TRBV28 and TRBJ1-6, reads DVKVTQSSRYLVKRTGEKVFLECVQDMDHENMFWYRQDPGLGLRLIYFSYDVKMKEKGDIPEGYSVSREKKERFSLILESASTNQTSMYLCASRAEVSSSPLHFGNGTRLTVT.

This chain links TRBV28 with TRBJ1-2, with D unclear. Trimming stripped 7 bases from V and 0 bases from J, with 15 bases between. CDR3 length: 15 residues. Germline V gives CDR1 MDHEN, CDR2 SYDVKM. CDR3 DNA: TGTGCCAGCAACGAGGGTGGAGGAGCTAACTATGGCTACACCTTC. It encodes CASNEGGGANYGYTF.

The V and J genes are TRBV7-2 and TRBJ1-4; D not resolved. This CDR3 spans 15 amino acids. Between the trimmed V and J ends, which lost 7 bases and 3 bases, there was a span of 15 bases. Germline V gives CDR1 SGHTA, CDR2 FQGNSA. The DNA for the CDR3 is TGTGCCAGCATGCCCCGAGGTGTGGCTAATGAAAAACTGTTTTTT. Its protein product is CASMPRGVANEKLFF.

The rearrangement links TRBV27 to TRBJ2-7; D remains unclear. This CDR3 spans 12 amino acids. Germline values: CDR1 MNHEY, CDR2 SMNVEV (reference sequence). V lost 4 bases and J 2 bases, leaving 6 bases between the germline ends. CDR3 nucleotide sequence: TGTGCCAGCAGTTCTCCCCCCTACGAGCAGTACTTC. Translated, it gives CASSSPPYEQYF.